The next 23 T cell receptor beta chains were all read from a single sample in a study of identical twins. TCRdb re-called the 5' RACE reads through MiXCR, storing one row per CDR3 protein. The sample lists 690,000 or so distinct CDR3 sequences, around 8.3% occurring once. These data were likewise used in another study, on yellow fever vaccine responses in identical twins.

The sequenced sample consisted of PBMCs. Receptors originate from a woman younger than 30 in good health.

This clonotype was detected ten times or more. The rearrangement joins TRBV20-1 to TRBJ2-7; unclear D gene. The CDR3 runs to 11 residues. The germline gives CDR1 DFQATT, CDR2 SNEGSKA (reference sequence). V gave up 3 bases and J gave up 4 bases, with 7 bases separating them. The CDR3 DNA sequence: TGCAGTGCTAGCAAGGAATACGAGCAGTACTTC. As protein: CSASKEYEQYF.

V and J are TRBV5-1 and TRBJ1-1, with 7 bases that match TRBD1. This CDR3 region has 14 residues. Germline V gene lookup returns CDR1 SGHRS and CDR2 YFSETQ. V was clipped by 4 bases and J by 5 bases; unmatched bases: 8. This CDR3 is CASSEQGKGTEAFF. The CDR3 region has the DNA TGCGCCAGCAGCGAACAGGGGAAAGGAACTGAAGCTTTCTTT.

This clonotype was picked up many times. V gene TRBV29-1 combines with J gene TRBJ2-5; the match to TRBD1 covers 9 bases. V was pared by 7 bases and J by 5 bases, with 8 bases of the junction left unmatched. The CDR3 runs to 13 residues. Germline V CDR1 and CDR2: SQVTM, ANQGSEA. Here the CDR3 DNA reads TGCAGCGCATCGGGACAGGGATATGAGACCCAGTACTTC. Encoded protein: CSASGQGYETQYF.

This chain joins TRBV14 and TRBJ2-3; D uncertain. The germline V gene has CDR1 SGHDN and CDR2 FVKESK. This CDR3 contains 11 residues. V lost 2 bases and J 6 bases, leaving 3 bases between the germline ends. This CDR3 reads CASSQFDTQYF. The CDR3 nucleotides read TGTGCCAGCAGCCAATTTGATACGCAGTATTTT.

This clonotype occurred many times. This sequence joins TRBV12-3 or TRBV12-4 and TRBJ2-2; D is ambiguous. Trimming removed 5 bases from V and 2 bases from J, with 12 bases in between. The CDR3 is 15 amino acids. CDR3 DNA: TGTGCCAGCAGTCCTCCGACTTTTAACACCGGGGAGCTGTTTTTT. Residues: CASSPPTFNTGELFF.

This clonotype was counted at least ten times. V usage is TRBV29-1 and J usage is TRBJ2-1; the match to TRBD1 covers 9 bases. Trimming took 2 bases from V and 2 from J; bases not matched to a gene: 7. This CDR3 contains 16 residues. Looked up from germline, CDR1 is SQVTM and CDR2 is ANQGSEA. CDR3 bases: TGCAGCGTTGAATTCCGGGACAGGGTTGCCTACAATGAGCAGTTCTTC. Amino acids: CSVEFRDRVAYNEQFF.

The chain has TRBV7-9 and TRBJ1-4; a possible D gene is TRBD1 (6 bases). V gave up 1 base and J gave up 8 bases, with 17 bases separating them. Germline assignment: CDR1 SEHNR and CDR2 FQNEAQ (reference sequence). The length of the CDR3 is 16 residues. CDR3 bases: TGTGCCAGCAGCTTAGTTGGATCAGGGGTCGGCGAAAAACTGTTTTTT. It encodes CASSLVGSGVGEKLFF.

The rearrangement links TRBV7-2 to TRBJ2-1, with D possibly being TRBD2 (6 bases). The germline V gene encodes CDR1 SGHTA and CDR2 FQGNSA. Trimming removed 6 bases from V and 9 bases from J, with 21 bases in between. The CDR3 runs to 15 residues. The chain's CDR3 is CASRPSGAGRVEQFF. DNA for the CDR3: TGTGCCAGCAGGCCAAGCGGCGCGGGGCGCGTTGAGCAGTTCTTC.

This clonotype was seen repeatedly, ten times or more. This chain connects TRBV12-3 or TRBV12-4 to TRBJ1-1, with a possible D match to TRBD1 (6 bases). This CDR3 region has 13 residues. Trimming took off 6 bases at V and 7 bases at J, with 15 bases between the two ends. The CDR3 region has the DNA TGTGCCAGCAGCCTATCCAGGGGTGGTGAAGCTTTCTTT. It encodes CASSLSRGGEAFF.

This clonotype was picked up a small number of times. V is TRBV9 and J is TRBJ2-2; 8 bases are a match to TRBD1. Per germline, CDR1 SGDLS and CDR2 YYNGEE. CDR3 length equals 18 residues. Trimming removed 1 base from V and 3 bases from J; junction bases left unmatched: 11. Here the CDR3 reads CASSVPYSGQGYTGELFF. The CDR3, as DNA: TGTGCCAGCAGCGTACCGTACAGCGGACAGGGTTACACCGGGGAGCTGTTTTTT.

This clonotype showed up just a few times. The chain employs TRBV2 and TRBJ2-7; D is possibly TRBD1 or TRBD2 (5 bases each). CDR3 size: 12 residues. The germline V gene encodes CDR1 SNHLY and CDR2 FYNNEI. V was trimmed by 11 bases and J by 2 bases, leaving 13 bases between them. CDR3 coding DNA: TGTGCCGGGGGACCAGGCCCCTACGAGCAGTACTTC. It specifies CAGGPGPYEQYF.

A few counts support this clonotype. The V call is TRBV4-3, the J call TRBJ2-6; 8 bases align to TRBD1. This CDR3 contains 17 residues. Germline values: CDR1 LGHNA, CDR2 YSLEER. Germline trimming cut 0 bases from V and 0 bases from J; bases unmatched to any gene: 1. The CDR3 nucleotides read TGCGCCAGCAGCCAAGATGGACAGGGCTCTGGGGCCAACGTCCTGACTTTC. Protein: CASSQDGQGSGANVLTF.

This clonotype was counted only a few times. The CDR3 sequence: CASSAKNIQYF. The CDR3 nucleotides read TGCGCCAGCAGTGCCAAAAACATTCAGTACTTC. The rearrangement joins TRBV4-1 to TRBJ2-4, with unresolved D. V shed 6 bases and J shed 1 base, with 1 base lying between them. The CDR3 contains 11 residues. CDR1 and CDR2 (germline): MGHRA, YSYEKL.

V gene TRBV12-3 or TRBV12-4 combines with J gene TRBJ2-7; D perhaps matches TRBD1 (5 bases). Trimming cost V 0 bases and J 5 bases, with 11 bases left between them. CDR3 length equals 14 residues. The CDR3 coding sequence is TGTGCCAGCAGTTTAGCGCAGGGATCCCACGAGCAGTACTTC. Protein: CASSLAQGSHEQYF.

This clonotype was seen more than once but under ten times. The CDR3 DNA reads as TGTGCCAGCAGCTTGTCCGGGACTAGCGGGGTTCGGGGCTATGAGCAGTTCTTC. Translating gives CASSLSGTSGVRGYEQFF. The chain links TRBV5-4 to TRBJ2-1, with TRBD2 matching over 13 bases. The trim removed 1 base at V and 8 bases at J, leaving 12 bases unmatched. CDR1 and CDR2 (germline): SGHNT, YYREEE (reference sequence). The CDR3 is made up of 18 amino acids.

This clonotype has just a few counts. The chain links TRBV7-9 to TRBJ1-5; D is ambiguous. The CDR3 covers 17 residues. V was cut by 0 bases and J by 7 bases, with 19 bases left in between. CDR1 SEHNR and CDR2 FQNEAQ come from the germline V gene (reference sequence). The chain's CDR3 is CASSLAICLRITQPQHF. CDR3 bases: TGTGCCAGCAGCTTAGCGATTTGTCTTAGGATTACCCAGCCCCAGCATTTT. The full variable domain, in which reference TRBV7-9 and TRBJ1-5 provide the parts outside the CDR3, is DTGVSQNPRHKITKRGQNVTFRCDPISEHNRLYWYRQTLGQGPEFLTYFQNEAQLEKSRLLSDRFSAERPKGSFSTLEIQRTEQGDSAMYLCASSLAICLRITQPQHFGDGTRLSIL.

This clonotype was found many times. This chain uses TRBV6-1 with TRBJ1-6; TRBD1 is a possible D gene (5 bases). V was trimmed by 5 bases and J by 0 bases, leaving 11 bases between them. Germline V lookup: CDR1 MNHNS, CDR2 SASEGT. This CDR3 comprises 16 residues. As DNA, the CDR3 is TGTGCCAGCAGTCCATATGACAGCTCCTATAATTCACCCCTCCACTTT. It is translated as CASSPYDSSYNSPLHF.

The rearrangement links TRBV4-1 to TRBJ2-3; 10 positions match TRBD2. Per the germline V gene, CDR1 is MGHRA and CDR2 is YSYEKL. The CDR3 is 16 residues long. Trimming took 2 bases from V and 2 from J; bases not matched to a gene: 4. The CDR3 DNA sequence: TGCGCCAGCAGCCAACGTAGCGGGGGGATCACAGATACGCAGTATTTT. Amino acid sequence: CASSQRSGGITDTQYF.

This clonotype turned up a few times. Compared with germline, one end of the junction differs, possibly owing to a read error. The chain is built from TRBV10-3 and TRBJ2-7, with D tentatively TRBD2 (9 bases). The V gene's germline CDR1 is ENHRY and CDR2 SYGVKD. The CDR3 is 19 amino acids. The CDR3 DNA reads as TGTGCCATCAGGGAGTGGAGACAGGGGTTGGCTAGCGGGAACTACGAGCAGTACTTC. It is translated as CAIREWRQGLASGNYEQYF.

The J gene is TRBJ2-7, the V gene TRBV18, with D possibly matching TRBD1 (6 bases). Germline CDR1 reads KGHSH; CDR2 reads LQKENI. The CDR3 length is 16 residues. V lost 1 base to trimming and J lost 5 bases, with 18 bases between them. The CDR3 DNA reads TGTGCCAGCTCACCACAGCCCCTAGGGGGATTCAACGAGCAGTACTTC. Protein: CASSPQPLGGFNEQYF.

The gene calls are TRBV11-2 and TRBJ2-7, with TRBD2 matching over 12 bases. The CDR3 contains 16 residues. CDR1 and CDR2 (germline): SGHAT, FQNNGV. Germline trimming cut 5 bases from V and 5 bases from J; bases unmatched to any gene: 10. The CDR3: CASSPKTSGSGNEQYF. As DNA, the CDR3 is TGTGCCAGCAGCCCAAAGACTAGCGGGAGTGGCAACGAGCAGTACTTC.

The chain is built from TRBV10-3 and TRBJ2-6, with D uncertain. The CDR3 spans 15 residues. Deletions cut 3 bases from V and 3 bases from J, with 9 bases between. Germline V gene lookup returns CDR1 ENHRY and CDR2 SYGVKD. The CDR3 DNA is TGTGCCATCAGTGATTTTGCTCTTGGGGCCAACGTCCTGACTTTC. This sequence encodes CAISDFALGANVLTF.

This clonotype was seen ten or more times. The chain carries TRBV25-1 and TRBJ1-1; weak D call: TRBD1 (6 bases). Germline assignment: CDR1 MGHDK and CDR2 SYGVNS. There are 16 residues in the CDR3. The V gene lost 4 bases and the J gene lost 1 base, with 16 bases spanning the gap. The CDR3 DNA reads TGTGCCAGCAGTGGCCCCTCCGGGGGGCAGAACACTGAAGCTTTCTTT. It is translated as CASSGPSGGQNTEAFF. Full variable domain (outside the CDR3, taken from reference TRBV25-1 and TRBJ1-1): EADIYQTPRYLVIGTGKKITLECSQTMGHDKMYWYQQDPGMELHLIHYSYGVNSTEKGDLSSESTVSRIRTEHFPLTLESARPSHTSQYLCASSGPSGGQNTEAFFGQGTRLTVV.